This record covers a single TCR beta chain. This sample is drawn from a study of CD8 T cells in Susac syndrome. RNA amounts of about 0.5 to 1 ug underwent reverse transcription with random hexamers. TCRdb ran MiXCR on the immunoSEQ multiplex PCR reads and lists one entry per CDR3 protein. This sample has around 190,000 distinct CDR3 sequences; under 95% occur once, and the top ten carry roughly 0.12%. V was trimmed by 3 bases and J by 15 bases, leaving 21 bases between them. This CDR3 has 13 residues. Germline values: CDR1 DFQATT, CDR2 SNEGSKA (reference sequence). Sequencing was performed on CD4+ T cells from PBMCs. This clonotype originated in a human donor with Susac syndrome. The chain combines TRBV20-1 with TRBJ2-1; D may match TRBD1 or TRBD2 (7 bases each). The CDR3 nucleotides read TGCAGTGCTAGCCAGGGGGGGGAGATTCGGCCGTTCTTC. It yields the protein CSASQGGEIRPFF.